One sample yielded the 13 T cell receptor beta chains listed below, sequenced in a study of T cell changes during pregnancy in multiple sclerosis. The assay was immunoSEQ multiplex PCR, and TCRdb's table has in-frame clones only and misses some. The sample shows roughly 60,000 clones, about nine tenths of them seen only once. Sequenced material: CD4+ T cells from peripheral blood mononuclear cells, taken in the first trimester of pregnancy. The receptors here all came from a female donor with multiple sclerosis, enrolled in a pregnancy study.

V gene TRBV5-4 combines with J gene TRBJ1-2; tentative D call: TRBD1 (5 bases). The CDR3 has 14 amino acids. With 0 bases removed from V and 2 bases from J, the gap between germline ends came to 8 bases. Germline loops: CDR1 SGHNT, CDR2 YYREEE (reference sequence). CDR3 sequence (DNA): TGTGCCAGCAGCTTGGTGGGGCAGAACTATGGCTACACCTTC. Translation: CASSLVGQNYGYTF. Full variable domain (remainder filled in from reference TRBV5-4 and TRBJ1-2): ETGVTQSPTHLIKTRGQQVTLRCSSQSGHNTVSWYQQALGQGPQFIFQYYREEENGRGNFPPRFSGLQFPNYSSELNVNALELDDSALYLCASSLVGQNYGYTFGSGTRLTVV.

The CDR3 DNA reads TGTGCCAGCAGCCGCAGCGGGGGCAACGAGCAGTACTTC. Its protein is CASSRSGGNEQYF. The chain is built from TRBV6-6 and TRBJ2-7; 8 positions agree with TRBD2. V lost 6 bases and J lost 5; bases outside the gene matches: 6. The germline CDR1 and CDR2 sequences are MNHNY and SVGAGI (reference sequence). The CDR3 runs 13 residues.

The genes are TRBV7-6 and TRBJ2-1; D uncertain. The CDR3 consists of 13 residues. Germline CDR1 reads SGHVS; CDR2 reads FNYEAQ. Trimming took 6 bases from V and 0 from J, leaving 6 bases between them. CDR3 DNA: TGTGCCAGCAGTGAGGCCTCCTACAATGAGCAGTTCTTC. Amino acid sequence: CASSEASYNEQFF.

This clone was observed a single time. The chain joins TRBV7-2 to TRBJ1-4; 7 positions match TRBD1. This CDR3 region has 14 residues. Germline values: CDR1 SGHTA, CDR2 FQGNSA. With 1 base clipped from V and 10 bases from J, the junction kept 6 bases outside the gene matches. CDR3 sequence (DNA): TGTGCCAGCAGCTTAGGCGGACAGGTCCTAAAACTGTTTTTT. It yields the protein CASSLGGQVLKLFF. Full variable domain (missing parts from reference TRBV7-2 and TRBJ1-4): GAGVSQSPSNKVTEKGKDVELRCDPISGHTALYWYRQSLGQGLEFLIYFQGNSAPDKSGLPSDRFSAERTGGSVSTLTIQRTQQEDSAVYLCASSLGGQVLKLFFGSGTQLSVL.

This chain joins TRBV7-2 and TRBJ1-1; D is uncertain. Germline assignment: CDR1 SGHTA and CDR2 FQGNSA. The CDR3 sequence is 13 residues long. Trimming removed 1 base from V and 5 bases from J, with 8 bases in between. CDR3 DNA sequence: TGTGCCAGCAGCTTAGGGGCGGGAACTGAAGCTTTCTTT. This codes for CASSLGAGTEAFF.

The chain is built from TRBV19 and TRBJ2-3; 12 bases are a match to TRBD2. The junction had 0 bases not matched to a gene; V was cut back by 2 bases and J by 0 bases. Germline assignment: CDR1 LNHDA and CDR2 SQIVND (reference sequence). The CDR3 spans 16 residues. In DNA form, the CDR3 reads TGTGCCAGTAGTATACTAGCGGGGGGGAGCACAGATACGCAGTATTTT. This sequence encodes CASSILAGGSTDTQYF.

As DNA, the CDR3 is TGTGCCAGCAGTCGAGGACTAGCGGGGGGCACAGATACGCAGTATTTT. Its translation is CASSRGLAGGTDTQYF. The J gene is TRBJ2-3, the V gene TRBV7-3; 13 nucleotides agree with TRBD2. The CDR3 has 16 amino acids. Per germline, CDR1 SGHTA and CDR2 FQGTGA. Trimming removed 6 bases from V and 1 base from J; junction bases left unmatched: 4.

The chain is built from TRBV11-2 and TRBJ2-3; 14 bases agree with TRBD2. Germline assignment: CDR1 SGHAT and CDR2 FQNNGV. The length of the CDR3 is 17 residues. The J segment lost 8 bases and the V segment lost 5 bases, leaving 12 bases of the junction unmatched. The CDR3 sequence: CASSNRLAGGLVGTQYF. CDR3 nucleotide sequence: TGTGCCAGCAGCAACCGACTAGCGGGGGGGCTTGTGGGTACGCAGTATTTT.

The J gene is TRBJ1-2, the V gene TRBV19, with D uncertain. The CDR3 totals 13 residues. Germline CDR1 is LNHDA and CDR2 is SQIVND (reference sequence). With 4 bases removed from V and 4 bases from J, the gap between germline ends came to 10 bases. The CDR3 coding sequence is TGTGCCAGTAGTACACCAGGACTCTATGGCTACACCTTC. This translates into CASSTPGLYGYTF. The full variable domain, completed using reference TRBV19 and TRBJ1-2, is DGGITQSPKYLFRKEGQNVTLSCEQNLNHDAMYWYRQDPGQGLRLIYYSQIVNDFQKGDIAEGYSVSREKKESFPLTVTSAQKNPTAFYLCASSTPGLYGYTFGSGTRLTVV.

This sequence joins TRBV7-9 and TRBJ2-1; D might be TRBD1 (6 bases). The CDR3 covers 17 residues. Germline CDR1 is SEHNR and CDR2 is FQNEAQ (reference sequence). V was shortened by 5 bases and J by 0 bases, with 17 bases between the two germline ends. DNA of the CDR3: TGTGCCAGCAGCCCCATGGGGGCTTCGAGCTCCTACAATGAGCAGTTCTTC. Translating gives CASSPMGASSSYNEQFF.

V is TRBV27 and J is TRBJ2-7; D not certain. V dropped 3 bases and J dropped 4 bases, with 10 bases sitting between them. This CDR3 comprises 13 residues. The germline V gene encodes CDR1 MNHEY and CDR2 SMNVEV (reference sequence). The chain's CDR3 is CASSFRDSYEQYF. The CDR3 DNA reads TGTGCCAGCAGTTTCCGCGACTCTTACGAGCAGTACTTC.

This sequence joins TRBV21-1 and TRBJ2-2; the DNA was not compared with TRBD1, the D call given in the table. TRBV21-1 is reported as a pseudogene. The CDR3 is 16 residues long. In DNA form, the CDR3 reads TGTGCCAGCAGCAAAGAGAAGGGGGACAACACCGGGGAGCTGTTTTTT. Translation gives CASSKEKGDNTGELFF.

The rearrangement joins TRBV5-6 to TRBJ1-4; TRBD1 matches at 9 bases. The CDR3 is made up of 15 amino acids. The germline V gene has CDR1 SGHDT and CDR2 YYEEEE. V lost 3 bases to trimming and J lost 7 bases; unmatched junction nucleotides: 7. In DNA, the CDR3 is TGTGCCAGCAGCTCCCTACAGGGGGCGCCTGAAAAACTGTTTTTT. Its translation is CASSSLQGAPEKLFF.